Presented here are 19 T cell receptor beta chains from one specimen sequenced in a study of cytomegalovirus exposure and HLA in healthy donors. PCR amplification relied on 60 Vbeta primers (plus 13 Jbeta primers). Repertoires were generated with immunoSEQ multiplex PCR, while TCRdb's copy carries only in-frame clones and drops some. The table shows 200,000 to 250,000 clones, with 83% occurring only once. The source material was PBMCs. Receptors originate from a girl aged 10-17 years in good health and CMV-seronegative.

This clone appeared once. The rearrangement uses TRBV30 and TRBJ1-2; the match to TRBD1 covers 10 bases. The germline V gene encodes CDR1 GTSNPN and CDR2 SVGIG (reference sequence). There are 14 residues in the CDR3. V dropped 5 bases and J dropped 6; count of bases not matched to a gene: 9. CDR3 protein: CAWGTGVKLNGYTF. DNA of the CDR3: TGTGCCTGGGGGACAGGGGTTAAATTAAATGGCTACACCTTC.

V gene TRBV4-2 combines with J gene TRBJ1-5; 8 bases are shared with TRBD1. This CDR3 has 14 residues. Germline CDR1 reads LGHNA; CDR2 reads YNFKEQ. V shed 4 bases, J shed 4 bases, and the junction held 3 bases outside the gene matches. In DNA, the CDR3 is TGTGCCAGCAGCCCCCGGACAGGGAATCAGCCCCAGCATTTT. The encoded protein is CASSPRTGNQPQHF.

The chain is built from TRBV5-1 and TRBJ2-5, with TRBD2 identical over 7 bases. Germline CDR1 reads SGHRS; CDR2 reads YFSETQ. V lost 0 bases and J lost 2; bases outside the gene matches: 10. The CDR3 covers 17 residues. The CDR3 region is CASSLGGVAGEQETQYF. The CDR3, as DNA: TGCGCCAGCAGCTTGGGGGGTGTAGCGGGTGAACAAGAGACCCAGTACTTC.

The V call is TRBV14, the J call TRBJ1-1; TRBD1 matches at 7 bases. Germline CDR1 and CDR2: SGHDN and FVKESK. The CDR3 covers 15 residues. The trim removed 4 bases at V and 1 base at J, leaving 6 bases unmatched. CDR3 DNA sequence: TGTGCCAGCAGCCGAGGACAGGCGACGAACACTGAAGCTTTCTTT. Protein product: CASSRGQATNTEAFF. Full variable domain (rest looked up from reference TRBV14 and TRBJ1-1): EAGVTQFPSHSVIEKGQTVTLRCDPISGHDNLYWYRRVMGKEIKFLLHFVKESKQDESGMPNNRFLAERTGGTYSTLKVQPAELEDSGVYFCASSRGQATNTEAFFGQGTRLTVV.

The chain uses TRBV6-1 and TRBJ1-4; 8 positions match TRBD1. From germline, CDR1 is MNHNS and CDR2 SASEGT. The V and J ends lost 0 bases and 6 bases, in that order; junction bases with no gene match: 12. The CDR3 sequence is 18 residues long. In DNA, the CDR3 is TGTGCCAGCAGTGAAGCTAAGTGGAGTTCGGACAGGGATGAAAAACTGTTTTTT. Translation gives CASSEAKWSSDRDEKLFF.

This clone was recorded once. The chain links TRBV30 to TRBJ2-6; D might be TRBD1 (5 bases). The V gene lost 6 bases and the J gene lost 0 bases, with 21 bases spanning the gap. The CDR3 sequence is 18 residues long. CDR1 and CDR2 from the germline V gene are GTSNPN and SVGIG (reference sequence). Written as DNA, the CDR3 is TGTGCCTGTTCAAGGGGTGTAGGGGCCAGCTCTGGGGCCAACGTCCTGACTTTC. The encoded protein is CACSRGVGASSGANVLTF.

This clone was counted a few times. The genes are TRBV21-1 and TRBJ1-5; TRBD1 is the table's D call, not checked against the DNA. TRBV21-1 is deemed a pseudogene. This CDR3 comprises 13 residues. The chain's CDR3 is CASPKGSNQPQHF. The CDR3 nucleotides read TGTGCCAGCCCGAAGGGGAGCAATCAGCCCCAGCATTTT.

The chain uses TRBV5-1 and TRBJ1-1; D not certain. The germline V gene encodes CDR1 SGHRS and CDR2 YFSETQ. The CDR3 contains 13 residues. Trimming stripped 0 bases from V and 6 bases from J, with 9 bases between. The chain's CDR3 is CASSLGGAAEAFF. In nucleotides, the CDR3 is TGCGCCAGCAGCTTGGGGGGAGCCGCTGAAGCTTTCTTT.

CDR3 region: CASSFSPGEGYGYTF. The CDR3 coding sequence is TGTGCCAGCAGCTTTAGCCCAGGGGAGGGGTATGGCTACACCTTC. The chain joins TRBV7-2 to TRBJ1-2; D may be TRBD1 (6 bases). This CDR3 region has 15 residues. Trimming stripped 3 bases from V and 5 bases from J, with 16 bases between. In germline, CDR1 is SGHTA, CDR2 FQGNSA. Full variable domain (missing parts from reference TRBV7-2 and TRBJ1-2): GAGVSQSPSNKVTEKGKDVELRCDPISGHTALYWYRQSLGQGLEFLIYFQGNSAPDKSGLPSDRFSAERTGGSVSTLTIQRTQQEDSAVYLCASSFSPGEGYGYTFGSGTRLTVV.

CDR3 coding DNA: TGTGCCAGCAGTTACAGGACCACAGGCTCATACGGCTACACCTTC. Protein product: CASSYRTTGSYGYTF. The chain links TRBV6-5 to TRBJ1-2, with D perhaps TRBD1 (5 bases). The germline gives CDR1 MNHEY, CDR2 SVGAGI. Trimming removed 2 bases from V and 8 bases from J, with 18 bases in between. The CDR3 is 15 amino acids.

This sequence joins TRBV5-6 and TRBJ2-5; TRBD2 aligns across 13 bases. V shed 1 base, J shed 2 bases, and the junction held 2 bases outside the gene matches. CDR3 length equals 16 residues. The germline gives CDR1 SGHDT, CDR2 YYEEEE. The CDR3 protein is CASSLRLAGGQETQYF. The CDR3 DNA reads TGTGCCAGCAGCTTGCGACTAGCGGGAGGACAAGAGACCCAGTACTTC.

CDR3 protein: CASSSTGFYGYTF. The CDR3 region has the DNA TGTGCCAGCAGTTCGACAGGTTTTTATGGCTACACCTTC. The chain couples TRBV28 to TRBJ1-2; D might be TRBD1 (6 bases). The CDR3 length is 13 residues. V lost 4 bases and J lost 5, with 11 bases in between. Germline CDR1 is MDHEN and CDR2 is SYDVKM.

In its sample, this clone was seen once. The V gene is TRBV14, the J gene TRBJ2-7, with D tentatively TRBD1 (6 bases). CDR1 and CDR2 (germline): SGHDN, FVKESK. The CDR3 totals 17 residues. The V end lost 4 bases, the J end lost 4 bases, and 23 bases lay between the germline ends. This chain's CDR3 is CASSLNPTGLDHYEQYF. For the CDR3, the DNA is TGTGCCAGCAGCCTGAACCCGACAGGCCTAGACCATTACGAGCAGTACTTC.

This chain connects TRBV2 to TRBJ2-2; D possibly corresponds to TRBD1 (5 bases). V lost 4 bases and J 4 bases, leaving 7 bases between the germline ends. This CDR3 contains 13 residues. Germline CDR1 and CDR2: SNHLY and FYNNEI. The CDR3 sequence is CASSGQTTGELFF. CDR3 DNA sequence: TGTGCCAGCAGTGGACAGACCACCGGGGAGCTGTTTTTT.

In its sample, this clone was seen a few times. The chain couples TRBV4-3 to TRBJ2-2, with D unresolved. The V and J ends lost 4 bases and 3 bases respectively, with 15 bases between them. Germline lookup yields CDR1 LGHNA and CDR2 YSLEER. The CDR3 consists of 16 residues. CDR3 sequence (DNA): TGCGCCAGCAGCCCGCTTGGCGGCGGCGACACCGGGGAGCTGTTTTTT. It encodes CASSPLGGGDTGELFF.

The chain links TRBV19 to TRBJ2-7; 8 bases are a match to TRBD2. Trimming cost V 4 bases and J 2 bases; bases outside gene matches: 4. CDR3 size: 14 residues. The V gene's germline CDR1 is LNHDA and CDR2 SQIVND (reference sequence). The DNA for the CDR3 is TGTGCCAGTAGTACGAAAGCGGGGGCCTACGAGCAGTACTTC. Its translation: CASSTKAGAYEQYF.

The chain recombines TRBV29-1 with TRBJ1-1; the D is unclear. V gave up 3 bases and J gave up 0 bases, with 14 bases separating them. The CDR3 is 15 residues long. The germline gives CDR1 SQVTM, CDR2 ANQGSEA. CDR3 nucleotide sequence: TGCAGCGTTGAGTTCCCGGGGAGTCTGAACACTGAAGCTTTCTTT. Protein: CSVEFPGSLNTEAFF.

This chain joins TRBV7-7 and TRBJ2-5, with D unclear. V shed 3 bases and J shed 2 bases, with 10 bases lying between them. The CDR3 consists of 14 residues. Germline V lookup: CDR1 SSHAT, CDR2 FNYEAQ (reference sequence). CDR3 bases: TGTGCCAGCAGCTTTGAAGACGGGCAAGAGACCCAGTACTTC. Translating gives CASSFEDGQETQYF. Supplemented by reference TRBV7-7 and TRBJ2-5, the full variable domain reads GAGVSQSPRYKVTKRGQDVTLRCDPISSHATLYWYQQALGQGPEFLTYFNYEAQPDKSGLPSDRFSAERPEGSISTLTIQRTEQRDSAMYRCASSFEDGQETQYFGPGTRLLVL.

This clone turned up a few times. This chain connects TRBV27 to TRBJ1-1; tentative D call: TRBD1 (6 bases). This CDR3 region has 15 residues. Trimming cost V 1 base and J 1 base, with 10 bases left between them. Per the germline V gene, CDR1 is MNHEY and CDR2 is SMNVEV (reference sequence). The CDR3 DNA reads TGTGCCAGCAGTTTATGGGGAGGGGGGAACACTGAAGCTTTCTTT. As protein: CASSLWGGGNTEAFF.